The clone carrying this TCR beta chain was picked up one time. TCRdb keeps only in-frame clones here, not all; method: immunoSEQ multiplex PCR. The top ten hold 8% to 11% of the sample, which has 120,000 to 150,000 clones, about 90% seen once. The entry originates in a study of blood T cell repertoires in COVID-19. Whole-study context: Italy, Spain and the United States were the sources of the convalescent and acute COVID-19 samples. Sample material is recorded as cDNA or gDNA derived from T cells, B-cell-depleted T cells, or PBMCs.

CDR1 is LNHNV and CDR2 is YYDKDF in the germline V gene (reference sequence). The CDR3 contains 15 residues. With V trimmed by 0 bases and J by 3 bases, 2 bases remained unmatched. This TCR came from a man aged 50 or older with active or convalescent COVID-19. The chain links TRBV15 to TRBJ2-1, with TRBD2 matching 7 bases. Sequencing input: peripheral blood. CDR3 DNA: TGTGCCACCAGCAGAGAGCGGGGGTACTACAATGAGCAGTTCTTC. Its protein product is CATSRERGYYNEQFF.